These 26 T cell receptor beta chains share one sample of origin, sequenced in a study of shared clonotypes between healthy human individuals. The assay was immunoSEQ multiplex PCR, and TCRdb's table has in-frame clones only and misses some. The data show about 770,000 clones, 72% seen once. Sequenced material: memory CD4+ T cells sorted from blood. Subset of the sample: CD45RA-negative fraction. The source of these receptors is a woman aged 25 to 39 in good health.

This clone appeared a few times. J is TRBJ1-3 and V is TRBV25-1; TRBD1 is a possible D gene (5 bases). CDR3 length equals 11 residues. The germline V and J ends were trimmed by 8 bases and 4 bases, with 6 bases remaining between them. Germline V CDR1 and CDR2: MGHDK, SYGVNS. CDR3 DNA sequence: TGTGCCAGCCGGGACGGAAACACCATATATTTT. Encoded protein: CASRDGNTIYF.

This clone has more than one count but fewer than ten. This rearrangement joins TRBV7-3 to TRBJ2-7; TRBD1 matches 9 bases. CDR3 length: 14 amino acids. V shed 6 bases, J shed 6 bases, and the junction held 9 bases outside the gene matches. Germline V CDR1 and CDR2: SGHTA, FQGTGA. CDR3 protein: CASSRDRAVGEQYF. The CDR3 nucleotides read TGTGCCAGCAGTCGGGACAGGGCGGTCGGCGAGCAGTACTTC.

The chain recombines TRBV5-1 with TRBJ1-1; unclear D gene. Looked up from germline, CDR1 is SGHRS and CDR2 is YFSETQ. V gave up 4 bases and J gave up 5 bases, with 12 bases separating them. This CDR3 region has 13 residues. CDR3 in amino acids: CASSGAVWTEAFF. CDR3 nucleotide sequence: TGCGCCAGCAGCGGAGCCGTCTGGACTGAAGCTTTCTTT.

The chain carries TRBV7-8 and TRBJ2-1; 9 positions agree with TRBD2. The V gene's germline CDR1 is SGHVS and CDR2 FQNEAQ. Trimming cost V 4 bases and J 10 bases; bases outside gene matches: 11. CDR3 length: 15 residues. The CDR3 bases are TGTGCCAGCAGCTACGACAGGTTCCTAGCGGGAGAGCAGTTCTTC. Encoded protein: CASSYDRFLAGEQFF.

V is TRBV7-2 and J is TRBJ2-7; 14 nucleotides agree with TRBD2. The CDR3 loop spans 16 amino acids. With V trimmed by 5 bases and J by 4 bases, 7 bases remained unmatched. Per the germline V gene, CDR1 is SGHTA and CDR2 is FQGNSA. CDR3: CASSLGTSGRVYEQYF. The CDR3, as DNA: TGTGCCAGCAGCCTCGGGACTAGCGGGAGAGTTTACGAGCAGTACTTC.

The V and J genes are TRBV6-5 and TRBJ2-4; D call uncertain. V gave up 2 bases and J gave up 9 bases, with 5 bases separating them. The length of the CDR3 is 11 residues. CDR1 is MNHEY, CDR2 SVGAGI, per germline. CDR3 nucleotides: TGTGCCAGCAGTTACGGCCGCATTCAGTACTTC. Its protein is CASSYGRIQYF.

This clone was observed a few times. J is TRBJ2-7 and V is TRBV6-1, with D uncertain. The CDR3 spans 13 residues. V lost 2 bases, J lost 3 bases, and 8 bases lay in between. The germline CDR1 and CDR2 sequences are MNHNS and SASEGT. This CDR3 is CASSENTVYEQYF. CDR3 nucleotide sequence: TGTGCCAGCAGTGAAAACACCGTCTACGAGCAGTACTTC.

This chain links TRBV19 with TRBJ1-3; no definite D call. V was clipped by 1 base and J by 0 bases, with 13 bases between them. The germline V gene encodes CDR1 LNHDA and CDR2 SQIVND (reference sequence). The CDR3 extends over 17 amino acids. The CDR3 reads CASSIVGGPSSGNTIYF. CDR3 DNA sequence: TGTGCCAGTAGTATAGTTGGCGGCCCGAGCTCTGGAAACACCATATATTTT.

This clone was observed once. The rearrangement links TRBV19 to TRBJ1-6; 8 bases are a match to TRBD1. This CDR3 contains 14 residues. Trimming removed 6 bases from V and 7 bases from J; junction bases left unmatched: 5. Germline lookup yields CDR1 LNHDA and CDR2 SQIVND (reference sequence). The CDR3 loop is CASRAQGGNSPLHF. CDR3 nucleotides: TGTGCCAGTAGAGCACAGGGGGGCAATTCACCCCTCCACTTT. Combining the CDR3 with reference TRBV19 and TRBJ1-6 gives the whole variable domain DGGITQSPKYLFRKEGQNVTLSCEQNLNHDAMYWYRQDPGQGLRLIYYSQIVNDFQKGDIAEGYSVSREKKESFPLTVTSAQKNPTAFYLCASRAQGGNSPLHFGNGTRLTVT.

CDR3 region: CATFDLEKLFF. CDR3 DNA sequence: TGTGCCACCTTTGACCTTGAAAAACTGTTTTTT. J is TRBJ1-4 and V is TRBV28, with no clear D. Germline-derived CDR1 and CDR2 are MDHEN and SYDVKM. The ends were cut back, 10 bases at V and 7 bases at J, with 10 bases in the middle. The CDR3 has 11 amino acids.

This clone turned up a few times. CDR3 coding DNA: TGTGCCAGCTCACCATCTGGCAGGGGCGAGCAGTACTTC. Protein sequence: CASSPSGRGEQYF. The chain has TRBV18 and TRBJ2-7, with D perhaps TRBD1 (6 bases). The CDR3 totals 13 residues. V gave up 2 bases and J gave up 6 bases, with 11 bases separating them. Germline CDR1 KGHSH, CDR2 LQKENI.

As concerns this clone: One junction end does not reproduce the germline sequence, and a read error may be involved. The V gene is TRBV20-1, the J gene TRBJ2-1; 10 positions match TRBD1. The CDR3 contains 11 residues. CDR1 DFQATT and CDR2 SNEGSKA come from the germline V gene (reference sequence). CDR3 region: CSARAGTGVFF. The CDR3 DNA reads as TGCAGTGCAAGAGCCGGGACAGGGGTGTTCTTC.

Worth noting for this clone: The same CDR3 is also encoded by other DNA sequences in this sample. V gene TRBV4-1 combines with J gene TRBJ2-7; D not resolved. The CDR3 length is 15 residues. V was pared by 0 bases and J by 3 bases, with 12 bases between. From germline, CDR1 is MGHRA and CDR2 YSYEKL. The CDR3 DNA reads as TGCGCCAGCAGCCAAGATAGAGCCGGAATCTACGAGCAGTACTTC. As protein: CASSQDRAGIYEQYF.

A single count supports this clone. The CDR3 spells CASSETGVQETQYF. In DNA form, the CDR3 reads TGTGCCAGCAGTGAAACGGGGGTCCAAGAGACCCAGTACTTC. The V call is TRBV6-1, the J call TRBJ2-5; tentative D call: TRBD2 (6 bases). The germline CDR1 and CDR2 sequences are MNHNS and SASEGT. The CDR3 is 14 amino acids. V was clipped by 2 bases and J by 1 base, with 8 bases between them.

The table lists this clone with a few counts. The J gene is TRBJ2-5, the V gene TRBV19, with 7 bases matching TRBD1. Trimming at V came to 5 bases and at J to 5 bases, leaving 5 bases not matched to a gene. Germline lookup yields CDR1 LNHDA and CDR2 SQIVND (reference sequence). CDR3 length: 13 amino acids. This CDR3 reads CASSDRDGETQYF. The CDR3 nucleotides read TGTGCCAGTAGTGACAGGGATGGGGAGACCCAGTACTTC.

The rearrangement joins TRBV11-2 to TRBJ2-7; maybe TRBD2 (5 bases). This CDR3 is 17 amino acids long. Germline values: CDR1 SGHAT, CDR2 FQNNGV. V was cut by 3 bases and J by 2 bases, with 20 bases left in between. The CDR3 spells CASSLYFLEGSPYEQYF. In DNA form, the CDR3 reads TGTGCCAGCAGCTTGTATTTTTTAGAGGGAAGTCCCTACGAGCAGTACTTC.

This clone was found once. The chain couples TRBV27 to TRBJ2-2; 7 bases are shared with TRBD2. CDR3 length: 15 residues. V shed 7 bases, J shed 4 bases, and the junction held 9 bases outside the gene matches. Germline-derived CDR1 and CDR2 are MNHEY and SMNVEV (reference sequence). The CDR3 nucleotides read TGTGCCAGCAAGTGGAGCGGGATGGGCACCGGGGAGCTGTTTTTT. Translation: CASKWSGMGTGELFF.

This clone was detected only a few times. The CDR3 DNA sequence: TGTGCCAGCAGCGGGGATGGCGGGAGCACAGATACGCAGTATTTT. Its protein product is CASSGDGGSTDTQYF. This chain connects TRBV7-9 to TRBJ2-3, with D perhaps TRBD2 (5 bases). The V and J ends lost 5 bases and 0 bases respectively, with 12 bases between them. This CDR3 is 15 amino acids long. The germline V gene has CDR1 SEHNR and CDR2 FQNEAQ (reference sequence). The entire variable domain, with the rest obtained from reference TRBV7-9 and TRBJ2-3, is as follows: DTGVSQNPRHKITKRGQNVTFRCDPISEHNRLYWYRQTLGQGPEFLTYFQNEAQLEKSRLLSDRFSAERPKGSFSTLEIQRTEQGDSAMYLCASSGDGGSTDTQYFGPGTRLTVL.

J is TRBJ2-7 and V is TRBV19, with D maybe TRBD2 (6 bases). The V gene lost 4 bases and the J gene lost 3 bases, with 19 bases spanning the gap. The CDR3 has 16 residues. Germline V gene data show CDR1 as LNHDA and CDR2 as SQIVND (reference sequence). The CDR3 bases are TGTGCCAGTAGTACCCGGAGGGCTAGCGATAACTACGAGCAGTACTTC. This translates into CASSTRRASDNYEQYF.

This chain connects TRBV6-6 to TRBJ2-3; TRBD2 matches at 11 bases. V trimming: 6 bases; J trimming: 2 bases; junction bases outside the gene matches: 1. This CDR3 comprises 14 residues. CDR1 and CDR2 from the germline V gene are MNHNY and SVGAGI (reference sequence). The CDR3: CASRLAGATDTQYF. CDR3 coding DNA: TGTGCCAGCAGACTAGCGGGAGCCACAGATACGCAGTATTTT.

The chain recombines TRBV5-1 with TRBJ2-3, with D possibly called TRBD1 or TRBD2 (5 bases each). From germline, CDR1 is SGHRS and CDR2 YFSETQ. CDR3 size: 14 residues. V dropped 4 bases and J dropped 4 bases, with 13 bases sitting between them. CDR3 sequence: CASSQGDGSDTQYF. CDR3 in DNA: TGCGCCAGCAGCCAGGGAGATGGCTCAGATACGCAGTATTTT.

This clone has more than one count but fewer than ten. Different DNA sequences within this sample yield the same CDR3. This chain connects TRBV14 to TRBJ2-1; 7 positions agree with TRBD2. Germline V gives CDR1 SGHDN, CDR2 FVKESK. This CDR3 is built from 16 residues. V lost 1 base and J lost 0; bases outside the gene matches: 3. CDR3 DNA sequence: TGTGCCAGCAGCCAAGTTGGCGGGAGCTCCTACAATGAGCAGTTCTTC. It encodes CASSQVGGSSYNEQFF. Filled out from reference TRBV14 and TRBJ2-1, the complete variable domain reads EAGVTQFPSHSVIEKGQTVTLRCDPISGHDNLYWYRRVMGKEIKFLLHFVKESKQDESGMPNNRFLAERTGGTYSTLKVQPAELEDSGVYFCASSQVGGSSYNEQFFGPGTRLTVL.

V is TRBV7-6 and J is TRBJ2-3; D unclear. Germline loops: CDR1 SGHVS, CDR2 FNYEAQ. The CDR3 extends over 14 amino acids. V shed 4 bases and J shed 1 base, with 9 bases lying between them. DNA of the CDR3: TGTGCCAGCAGCTCGCGACCTGGCACAGATACGCAGTATTTT. Protein: CASSSRPGTDTQYF.

The rearrangement uses TRBV27 and TRBJ2-7; 8 bases align to TRBD1. The CDR3 is 14 amino acids. Germline CDR1 reads MNHEY; CDR2 reads SMNVEV (reference sequence). J was trimmed by 3 bases and V by 5 bases; bases with no gene match: 6. The CDR3 DNA reads TGTGCCAGCAGTCCCCAGGGGGCGGTCTACGAGCAGTACTTC. It encodes CASSPQGAVYEQYF.

This clone was seen a handful of times. The genes are TRBV10-3 and TRBJ2-7; maybe TRBD2 (5 bases). With 0 bases removed from V and 3 bases from J, the gap between germline ends came to 18 bases. The CDR3 runs to 17 residues. The germline V gene encodes CDR1 ENHRY and CDR2 SYGVKD. CDR3 sequence: CAISESGLEGPYYEQYF. As DNA, the CDR3 is TGTGCCATCAGTGAGTCTGGGCTAGAGGGCCCATACTACGAGCAGTACTTC.

The chain has TRBV6-1 and TRBJ1-3; D remains unclear. V was trimmed by 0 bases and J by 5 bases, leaving 8 bases between them. CDR1 and CDR2 from the germline V gene are MNHNS and SASEGT. This CDR3 comprises 14 residues. The CDR3 nucleotides are TGTGCCAGCAGTGAAGCGCTTCCAAGAAACACCATATATTTT. This sequence encodes CASSEALPRNTIYF.